This T cell receptor beta chain was retrieved from a study of early T cells in non-severe SARS-CoV-2 infection. Study information: Chains from this unsorted whole-blood bulk RNA could not be paired.

Germline values: CDR1 MGHRA, CDR2 YSYEKL. This CDR3 has 14 amino acids. The J segment lost 3 bases and the V segment lost 4 bases, leaving 1 base of the junction unmatched. The protocol attached unique molecular identifiers to individual cDNA molecules. Each CDR3 protein gets one entry after TCRdb re-called the 5' RACE reads with MiXCR. The sample carries about 86,000 distinct CDR3 sequences, around an eighth recorded once. The clonotype was recovered from an adult who was a healthcare worker with PCR-confirmed SARS-CoV-2 infection or an uninfected control (not recorded which). The chain joins TRBV4-1 to TRBJ2-5; the match to TRBD2 covers 11 bases. Sequenced material: whole blood. The CDR3 reads CASSLTSGKETQYF. Written as DNA, the CDR3 is TGCGCCAGCAGCCTGACTAGCGGGAAAGAGACCCAGTACTTC.